This TCR beta chain was sequenced in a study of T cell changes during pregnancy in multiple sclerosis. The CDR3 runs 16 residues. Trimming shortened V by 4 bases and J by 0 bases, and 12 bases separated the two germline ends. Germline V CDR1 and CDR2: MNHNS, SASEGT. Produced via immunoSEQ multiplex PCR; TCRdb's table is partial and in-frame only. The table records tens of thousands of clones, roughly 91% of them present only once. The TCR sequence derives from a female donor in good health, enrolled as a control in a pregnancy study. The chain joins TRBV6-1 to TRBJ2-2; D gene unclear. Specimen: peripheral blood, collected after pregnancy. The DNA of the CDR3 is TGTGCCAGCAGTGGGTCGAGACATACGAACACCGGGGAGCTGTTTTTT. Translation gives CASSGSRHTNTGELFF.